Shown below are 14 T cell receptor beta chains from a single sample sequenced in a study of shared clonotypes between healthy human individuals. Libraries were prepared by immunoSEQ multiplex PCR; TCRdb keeps only in-frame clonotypes and omits some of them. This sample yields around 2.5 million clones, of which over 85% are seen a single time; about 0.38% belongs to the top ten. The material sequenced was naive CD4+ T cells from PBMCs. Subset here: CD45RA+ positively selected. Receptors originate from a man aged 18 to 30 in good health. Some clones in this sample may be carry-over from other donors' samples.

The chain carries TRBV5-1 and TRBJ2-1, with TRBD2 matching 9 bases. Germline CDR1 SGHRS, CDR2 YFSETQ. With 0 bases clipped from V and 0 bases from J, the junction kept 7 bases outside the gene matches. CDR3 length equals 18 residues. CDR3 DNA sequence: TGCGCCAGCAGCTTGGTCGAGAGCGGGAGGAGCTCCTACAATGAGCAGTTCTTC. Its translation: CASSLVESGRSSYNEQFF.

The chain joins TRBV28 to TRBJ2-2; 10 bases agree with TRBD1. Germline V gives CDR1 MDHEN, CDR2 SYDVKM. The V and J ends lost 4 bases and 3 bases, in that order; junction bases with no gene match: 5. This CDR3 is 16 amino acids long. This chain's CDR3 is CASSSPGQGYTGELFF. DNA of the CDR3: TGTGCCAGCAGTTCACCGGGACAGGGGTACACCGGGGAGCTGTTTTTT.

The CDR3 DNA follows: TGTGCCAGTAGTATAGATTCGGACAGGGACAACGTCCTGACTTTC. It encodes CASSIDSDRDNVLTF. The V and J genes are TRBV19 and TRBJ2-6; 8 bases line up with TRBD1. J lost 9 bases, V lost 0 bases, and 4 bases had no gene match. This CDR3 is 15 amino acids long. Germline V lookup: CDR1 LNHDA, CDR2 SQIVND (reference sequence).

This clone showed up just once. V gene TRBV5-4 combines with J gene TRBJ2-7; TRBD2 agrees at 12 bases. Germline CDR1 and CDR2: SGHNT and YYREEE (reference sequence). The CDR3 totals 15 residues. Trimming at V came to 4 bases and at J to 7 bases, leaving 9 bases not matched to a gene. The CDR3 coding sequence is TGTGCCAGCAGCCCAAGACTAGCGGGAGTACGGGAGCAGTACTTC. As protein: CASSPRLAGVREQYF.

The chain employs TRBV21-1 and TRBJ1-2. TRBV21-1 is a recognized pseudogene. This CDR3 has 13 residues. CDR3 sequence reads: CASSSTGPRGYTF. Here the CDR3 DNA reads TGTGCCAGCAGCAGCACGGGTCCGCGGGGCTACACCTTC.

The CDR3 protein is CASSQDPNHGTLANTIYF. In nucleotides, the CDR3 is TGCGCCAGCAGCCAAGATCCGAATCACGGAACCTTGGCGAACACCATATATTTT. This chain links TRBV4-1 with TRBJ1-3; D not resolved. Germline CDR1 MGHRA, CDR2 YSYEKL. Between the trimmed V and J ends, which lost 0 bases and 7 bases, there was a span of 22 bases. This CDR3 region has 18 residues.

Details on this clone: Additional DNA sequences in this sample encode the identical CDR3. The V and J genes are TRBV27 and TRBJ2-5; possibly TRBD2 for D (6 bases). V lost 3 bases, J lost 4 bases, and 9 bases lay in between. The CDR3 spans 13 residues. CDR1 and CDR2 from the germline V gene are MNHEY and SMNVEV (reference sequence). The DNA for the CDR3 is TGTGCCAGCAGTTTCGGGGGAGCAGAGACCCAGTACTTC. Translating gives CASSFGGAETQYF.

This clone was detected only a few times. The chain couples TRBV28 to TRBJ1-1; TRBD1 might be the D (6 bases). V was trimmed by 6 bases and J by 5 bases, leaving 16 bases between them. The CDR3 is 14 residues long. CDR1 and CDR2 (germline): MDHEN, SYDVKM. The CDR3 protein is CASSTGATRTEAFF. CDR3 sequence (DNA): TGTGCCAGCAGCACGGGGGCTACGAGGACTGAAGCTTTCTTT.

The chain employs TRBV5-1 and TRBJ1-3; possibly TRBD1 for D (5 bases). Trimming stripped 4 bases from V and 0 bases from J, with 11 bases between. CDR1 and CDR2 (germline): SGHRS, YFSETQ. CDR3 length equals 15 residues. The CDR3 DNA sequence: TGCGCCAGCAGCCGGGACGGGATCTCTGGAAACACCATATATTTT. This encodes CASSRDGISGNTIYF. Filled out from reference TRBV5-1 and TRBJ1-3, the complete variable domain reads KAGVTQTPRYLIKTRGQQVTLSCSPISGHRSVSWYQQTPGQGLQFLFEYFSETQRNKGNFPGRFSGRQFSNSRSEMNVSTLELGDSALYLCASSRDGISGNTIYFGEGSWLTVV.

This chain uses TRBV6-1 with TRBJ1-2; TRBD1 might be the D (5 bases). V lost 3 bases and J lost 8, with 16 bases in between. The germline V gene has CDR1 MNHNS and CDR2 SASEGT. This CDR3 contains 14 residues. CDR3 DNA: TGTGCCAGCAGTGAGAGCGCGGCATGGGGCGGCTACACCTTC. Its protein product is CASSESAAWGGYTF.

The chain carries TRBV9 and TRBJ2-1; D not resolved. CDR3 size: 16 residues. V lost 3 bases and J 0 bases, leaving 13 bases between the germline ends. The germline V gene has CDR1 SGDLS and CDR2 YYNGEE. CDR3 nucleotide sequence: TGTGCCAGCAGCGCAGAGACGGTGGGCTCCTACAATGAGCAGTTCTTC. This translates into CASSAETVGSYNEQFF.

The CDR3 DNA follows: TGTGCCAGCAGTTTAGCGGACAGGGTAGGCCAGCCCCAGCATTTT. Encoded protein: CASSLADRVGQPQHF. V is TRBV28 and J is TRBJ1-5; the match to TRBD1 covers 8 bases. The CDR3 loop spans 15 amino acids. Germline CDR1 MDHEN, CDR2 SYDVKM. The junction had 7 bases not matched to a gene; V was cut back by 2 bases and J by 7 bases.

The chain joins TRBV11-1 to TRBJ2-7; D uncertain. The germline gives CDR1 SGHAT, CDR2 FQDESV (reference sequence). The CDR3 loop spans 14 amino acids. Trimming stripped 2 bases from V and 5 bases from J, with 13 bases between. DNA of the CDR3: TGTGCCAGCAGCTTAAATACAGAATCCCACGAGCAGTACTTC. Protein product: CASSLNTESHEQYF.

The rearrangement links TRBV19 to TRBJ1-5; D is uncertain. Per the germline V gene, CDR1 is LNHDA and CDR2 is SQIVND (reference sequence). CDR3 length: 16 residues. V lost 4 bases and J lost 6, with 19 bases in between. The DNA of the CDR3 is TGTGCCAGTAGTACCCAAATGAACTTCGGGCGTCAGCCCCAGCATTTT. Translated: CASSTQMNFGRQPQHF.